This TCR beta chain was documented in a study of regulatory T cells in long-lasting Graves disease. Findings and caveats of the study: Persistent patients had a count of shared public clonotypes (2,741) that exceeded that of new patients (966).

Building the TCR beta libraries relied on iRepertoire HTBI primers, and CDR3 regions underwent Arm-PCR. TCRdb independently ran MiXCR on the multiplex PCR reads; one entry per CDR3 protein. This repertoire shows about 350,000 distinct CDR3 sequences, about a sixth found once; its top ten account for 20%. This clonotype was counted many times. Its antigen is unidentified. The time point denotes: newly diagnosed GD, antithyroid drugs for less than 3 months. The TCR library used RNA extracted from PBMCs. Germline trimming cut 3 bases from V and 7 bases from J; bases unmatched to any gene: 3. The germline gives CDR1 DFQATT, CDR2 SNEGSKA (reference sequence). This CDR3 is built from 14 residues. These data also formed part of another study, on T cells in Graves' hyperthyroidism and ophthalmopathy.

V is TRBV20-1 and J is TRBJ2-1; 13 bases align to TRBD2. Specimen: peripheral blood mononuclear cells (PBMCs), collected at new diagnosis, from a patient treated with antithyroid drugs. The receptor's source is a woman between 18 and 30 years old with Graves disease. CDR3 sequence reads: CSARRTSGRNEQFF. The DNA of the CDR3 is TGCAGTGCTAGGCGGACTAGCGGGAGAAATGAGCAGTTCTTC.